Listed below are T cell receptor beta chains from one sample, sequenced in a study of blood T cell repertoires in COVID-19. Method: immunoSEQ multiplex PCR; TCRdb's copy keeps in-frame clones and lacks some. The data show about 500,000 clones, around 90% seen once. Sequencing used PBMCs or T cells enriched from blood (not recorded which). Receptors were obtained from a woman younger than 35 who had recovered from COVID-19. CDR3s leave out the opening cysteine and the closing phenylalanine or tryptophan.

V gene	J gene	CDR3 length	CDR3 protein
TRBV28	TRBJ1-4	13	ASSLETGGFEKLF
TRBV2	TRBJ1-6	14	ASSAFGRINNSPLH
TRBV2	TRBJ2-7	11	ASTLPLTYEQY
TRBV7-6	TRBJ1-3	15	ASSLAGGPHSGNTIY
TRBV7-9	TRBJ2-1	17	ASSSLERGGPGDYNEQF
TRBV5-1	TRBJ1-4	12	ASSSGQEGEKLF
TRBV27	TRBJ1-2	13	ASNNKSGTDYGYT
TRBV5-1	TRBJ1-5	14	ASSPGGGGSNQPQH
TRBV5-1	TRBJ2-3	13	ASSLGGGGADTQY
TRBV7-8	TRBJ2-7	15	ASSPKTGGLGSYEQY
TRBV28	TRBJ1-1	13	ASTYTGTHATEAF
TRBV11-3	TRBJ2-1	13	ASSLDGQGRNEQF
TRBV3-1/TRBV3-2	TRBJ1-4	12	ASSQDPVNEKLF
TRBV19	TRBJ1-5	11	ASSIETRQPQH
TRBV4-1	TRBJ1-1	12	ASSRGTENTEAF
TRBV28	TRBJ2-5	11	ASSLEAKETQY
TRBV6-1	TRBJ2-7	17	ASSANLGLAGFPSYEQY
TRBV28	TRBJ2-1	13	ASGSVGLVFLEQF
TRBV7-9	TRBJ1-1	12	ASSADAGYTEAF
TRBV11-2	TRBJ2-3	15	ASSLELPGVNTDTQY
TRBV21-1	TRBJ1-6	13	ASPTGRGCNSPLH
TRBV5-1	TRBJ1-5	13	ASSVIPGGEQPQH
TRBV18	TRBJ2-5	11	ASSYDNQETQY
TRBV9	TRBJ1-2	13	ASSVDAYRNYGYT